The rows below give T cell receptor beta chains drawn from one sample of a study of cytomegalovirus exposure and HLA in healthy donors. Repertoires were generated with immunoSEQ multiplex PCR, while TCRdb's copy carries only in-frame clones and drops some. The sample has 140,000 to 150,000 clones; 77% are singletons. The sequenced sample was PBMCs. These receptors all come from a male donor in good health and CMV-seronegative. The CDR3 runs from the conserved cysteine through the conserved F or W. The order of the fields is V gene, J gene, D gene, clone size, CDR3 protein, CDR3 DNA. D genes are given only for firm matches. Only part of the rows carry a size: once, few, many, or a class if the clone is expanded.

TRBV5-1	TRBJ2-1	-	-	CASSSGANEQFF	TGCGCCAGCAGCTCAGGGGCAAATGAGCAGTTCTTC
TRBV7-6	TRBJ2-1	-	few	CASSLTGSEQFF	TGTGCCAGCAGCTTAACGGGGAGTGAGCAGTTCTTC
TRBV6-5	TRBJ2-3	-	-	CASSFRLRDTQYF	TGTGCCAGCAGTTTTCGTCTCCGAGATACGCAGTATTTT
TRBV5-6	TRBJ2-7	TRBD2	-	CASSLDPRETSYEQYF	TGTGCCAGCAGCTTGGATCCGCGGGAGACCTCCTACGAGCAGTACTTC
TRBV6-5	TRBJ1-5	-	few	CASRRHGGDQPQHF	TGTGCCAGCAGACGGCATGGGGGGGATCAGCCCCAGCATTTT
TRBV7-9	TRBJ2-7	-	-	CSSSNSPEQYF	TGTTCCAGCAGCAACAGTCCTGAGCAGTACTTC
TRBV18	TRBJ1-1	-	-	CASRDFEAFF	TGTGCCAGCCGGGACTTTGAAGCTTTCTTT
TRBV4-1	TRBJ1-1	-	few	CASSQETTWRGEAFF	TGCGCCAGCAGCCAAGAGACAACGTGGAGGGGTGAAGCTTTCTTT
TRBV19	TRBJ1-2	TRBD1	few	CASSPPGTGVGYTF	TGTGCCAGTAGCCCTCCTGGGACAGGGGTTGGCTACACCTTC
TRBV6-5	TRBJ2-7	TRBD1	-	CASTPREGQTYEQYF	TGTGCCAGCACCCCCCGCGAGGGACAGACCTACGAGCAGTACTTC
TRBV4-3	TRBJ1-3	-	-	CASSQEIVVGNTIYF	TGCGCCAGCAGCCAAGAGATAGTGGTTGGAAACACCATATATTTT
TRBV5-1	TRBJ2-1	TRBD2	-	CASSLPGLDNEQFF	TGCGCCAGCAGCTTGCCGGGACTAGACAATGAGCAGTTCTTC
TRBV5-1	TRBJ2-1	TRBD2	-	CASRSGLAGVDEQFF	TGCGCCAGCCGTTCGGGACTAGCGGGAGTGGATGAGCAGTTCTTC
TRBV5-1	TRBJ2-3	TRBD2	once	CASSIGLAGTDTQYF	TGCGCCAGCAGCATAGGACTAGCGGGGACAGATACGCAGTATTTT
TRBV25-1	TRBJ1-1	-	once	CASRGLRTEAFF	TGTGCCAGCAGGGGCCTGCGCACTGAAGCTTTCTTT
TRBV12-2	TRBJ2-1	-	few	CASRSSGLAGGVNEQFF	TGTGCAAGTCGCTCCTCGGGACTAGCGGGGGGGGTCAATGAGCAGTTCTTC
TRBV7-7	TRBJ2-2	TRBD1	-	CASSPGTGGRYAGELFF	TGTGCTAGCAGCCCCGGGACAGGGGGTAGATACGCCGGGGAGCTGTTTTTT
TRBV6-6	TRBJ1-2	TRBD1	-	CASNTGTGLSRGYTF	TGTGCCAGCAATACCGGGACAGGGCTAAGTCGTGGCTACACCTTC
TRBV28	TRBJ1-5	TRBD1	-	CAKTGDQPQHF	TGTGCCAAGACAGGGGATCAGCCCCAGCATTTT
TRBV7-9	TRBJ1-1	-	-	CASSLVNREAFF	TGTGCCAGCAGCTTAGTGAACCGGGAGGCTTTCTTT
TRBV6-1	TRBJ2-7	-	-	CASRGQSSYEQYF	TGTGCCAGCAGGGGACAATCCTCCTACGAGCAGTACTTC
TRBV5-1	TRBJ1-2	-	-	CASSISDRNGYTF	TGCGCCAGCAGCATCAGCGACAGGAATGGCTACACCTTC
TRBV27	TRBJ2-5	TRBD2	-	CASSLGLALKETQYF	TGTGCCAGCAGTTTAGGACTAGCGCTTAAAGAGACCCAGTACTTC
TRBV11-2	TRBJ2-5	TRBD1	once	CASSLTGTGIETQYF	TGTGCCAGCAGCTTAACGGGGACAGGGATAGAGACCCAGTACTTC
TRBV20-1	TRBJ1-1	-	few	CSAYGNTEAFF	TGCAGTGCTTACGGGAACACTGAAGCTTTCTTT
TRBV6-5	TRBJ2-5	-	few	CASSRTGKQETQYF	TGTGCCAGCAGCCGAACCGGGAAACAAGAGACCCAGTACTTC
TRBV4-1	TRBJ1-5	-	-	CASSQVPNRASNQPQHF	TGCGCCAGCAGCCAAGTTCCTAACAGGGCGAGCAATCAGCCCCAGCATTTT
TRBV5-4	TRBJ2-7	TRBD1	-	CASSSPGQAYEQYF	TGTGCCAGCAGCTCCCCGGGACAGGCCTACGAGCAGTACTTC
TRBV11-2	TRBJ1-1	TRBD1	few	CASSLDRRTFF	TGTGCCAGCAGCCTGGACAGGAGAACTTTCTTT
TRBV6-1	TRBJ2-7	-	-	CASRSDIISYEQYF	TGTGCCAGCCGGTCGGACATCATCTCCTACGAGCAGTACTTC
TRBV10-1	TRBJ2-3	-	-	CASSDYGRTSTDTQYF	TGCGCCAGCAGTGACTACGGAAGGACTAGCACAGATACGCAGTATTTT
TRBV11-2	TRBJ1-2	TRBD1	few	CASSPLRDRGGHTF	TGTGCCAGCAGCCCACTCCGGGACAGGGGTGGCCACACCTTC
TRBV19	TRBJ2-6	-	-	CASSGWGGGANGLTF	TGTGCCAGTAGTGGCTGGGGTGGTGGGGCCAACGGCCTGACTTTC
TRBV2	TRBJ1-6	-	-	CASSSTDSSNSPLHF	TGTGCCAGCAGCTCCACGGACAGCTCAAATTCACCCCTCCACTTT
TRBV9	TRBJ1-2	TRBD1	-	CASTPTGNYGYTF	TGTGCCAGCACTCCGACAGGGAACTATGGCTACACCTTC
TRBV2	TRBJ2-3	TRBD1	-	CASSLALLGTGDTDTQYF	TGTGCCAGCAGTCTGGCCCTCCTCGGGACAGGCGACACAGATACGCAGTATTTT
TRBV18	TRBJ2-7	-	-	CASSPQRDPTQPYEQYF	TGTGCCAGCTCACCACAGAGGGATCCTACCCAACCATACGAGCAGTACTTC
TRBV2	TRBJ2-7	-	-	CASAQGNSYEQYF	TGTGCCAGCGCGCAGGGAAACTCCTACGAGCAGTACTTC
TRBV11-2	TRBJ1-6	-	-	CASSLARGSPLHF	TGTGCCAGCAGCTTAGCAAGGGGCTCACCCCTCCACTTT
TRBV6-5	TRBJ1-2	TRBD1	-	CASRQGQGTGYTF	TGTGCCAGCAGACAAGGACAGGGGACTGGCTACACCTTC
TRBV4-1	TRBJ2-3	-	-	CASSQVGTDTQYF	TGCGCCAGCAGCCAAGTCGGCACAGATACGCAGTATTTT
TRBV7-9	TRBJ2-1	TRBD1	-	CASTLYRGDEQFF	TGTGCCAGCACCCTATACAGGGGCGATGAGCAGTTCTTC
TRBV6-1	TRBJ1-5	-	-	CASRDSYSNQPQHF	TGTGCCAGCAGAGACAGTTATAGCAATCAGCCCCAGCATTTT
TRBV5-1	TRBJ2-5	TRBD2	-	CASSLAAGGGQETQYF	TGCGCCAGCAGCTTGGCCGCGGGGGGCGGGCAAGAGACCCAGTACTTC
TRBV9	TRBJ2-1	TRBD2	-	CASSLKGLAYNEQFF	TGTGCCAGCAGCCTTAAGGGACTAGCCTACAATGAGCAGTTCTTC
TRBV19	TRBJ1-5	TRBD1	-	CASTKRGQGDQPQHF	TGTGCCAGTACCAAAAGGGGACAGGGGGATCAGCCCCAGCATTTT
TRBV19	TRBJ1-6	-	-	CASSIVTASPLHF	TGTGCCAGTAGTATAGTGACTGCTTCACCCCTCCACTTT
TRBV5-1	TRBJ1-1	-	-	CASSALTLGRETEAFF	TGCGCCAGCAGCGCGCTGACATTAGGGAGGGAAACTGAAGCTTTCTTT
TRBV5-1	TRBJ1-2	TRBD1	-	CASSSDGTDYGYTF	TGCGCCAGCAGCTCAGACGGGACAGACTATGGCTACACCTTC
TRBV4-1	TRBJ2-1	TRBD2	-	CASSQERHWEGDEQFF	TGCGCCAGCAGCCAGGAAAGGCATTGGGAGGGAGATGAGCAGTTCTTC
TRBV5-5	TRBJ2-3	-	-	CASSSQAVGGDTQYF	TGTGCCAGCAGCTCGCAAGCGGTCGGCGGAGATACGCAGTATTTT
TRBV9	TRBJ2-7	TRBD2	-	CASSPQAGGRYEQYF	TGTGCCAGCAGCCCCCAAGCGGGGGGGCGCTACGAGCAGTACTTC
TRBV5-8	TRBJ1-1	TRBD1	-	CASSLVGPATGGEAFF	TGTGCCAGCAGCTTGGTGGGGCCGGCAACAGGGGGTGAAGCTTTCTTT
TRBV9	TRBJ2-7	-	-	CASSVDRGPYEQYF	TGTGCCAGCAGCGTAGATAGGGGCCCCTACGAGCAGTACTTC